This T cell receptor (beta chain) was profiled in a study of CD8+CD57+ T cells in acquired aplastic anemia. Study-wide results and limits: It was found that approximately 29 CD8+ CDR3 sequences were shared between patients and controls. Controls and patients did not differ significantly in CD8+ Simpson's diversity.

Flow cytometry had shown expanded CD8+CD57+ cells in the patients chosen for sequencing. The blood sampling took place in patients who had so far received no therapy. Trimming removed 6 bases from V and 0 bases from J; junction bases left unmatched: 6. Germline values: CDR1 SQVTM, CDR2 ANQGSEA. The CDR3 runs to 15 residues. TCR beta VDJ combinations and CDR3 sequences were profiled from genomic DNA. TCRdb fed the reads into MiXCR, producing one record per CDR3 protein. The sample has 200,000 to 250,000 distinct CDR3 sequences; more than 55% are singletons. As concerns this clonotype: Its antigen is not known.

The chain combines TRBV29-1 with TRBJ1-3, with 9 nucleotides matching TRBD1. The sample comprised sorted CD4+, CD8+, or CD8+CD57+ T cells (not recorded which) from PBMCs. The TCR was taken from a human donor with aplastic anemia. In DNA form, the CDR3 reads TGCAGCGTCGCCGGGACAGGGAGCTCTGGAAACACCATATATTTT. It translates to CSVAGTGSSGNTIYF.